This TCR beta chain was obtained from a study of blood T cell repertoires in COVID-19. The overall study: Samples taken during acute and convalescent COVID-19 were collected in the United States, Italy and Spain. From T cells, B-cell-depleted T cells, or PBMCs came the material, which was cDNA or gDNA.

How the authors handled the data: The authors estimated nucleated cell counts from reference gene primer amplification. Sequencing was performed with immunoSEQ multiplex PCR; in TCRdb, only in-frame clones are kept and a portion is missing. The DNA gave D and trimming, while V, J and clone size come from that table. The sample includes 200,000 to 250,000 clones, around 80% of them seen just once. The CDR3 loop spans 14 amino acids. Germline V lookup: CDR1 MNHEY, CDR2 SVGAGI. V was pared by 7 bases and J by 6 bases, with 9 bases of the junction left unmatched. The TCR sequence derives from a woman over 75 with acute or convalescent COVID-19. J is TRBJ1-2 and V is TRBV6-5; 9 nucleotides line up with TRBD1. The sample taken for sequencing was peripheral blood. The CDR3 sequence: CASKLSGTGNGYTF. The CDR3 nucleotides are TGTGCCAGCAAGTTGTCGGGGACAGGGAATGGCTACACCTTC.